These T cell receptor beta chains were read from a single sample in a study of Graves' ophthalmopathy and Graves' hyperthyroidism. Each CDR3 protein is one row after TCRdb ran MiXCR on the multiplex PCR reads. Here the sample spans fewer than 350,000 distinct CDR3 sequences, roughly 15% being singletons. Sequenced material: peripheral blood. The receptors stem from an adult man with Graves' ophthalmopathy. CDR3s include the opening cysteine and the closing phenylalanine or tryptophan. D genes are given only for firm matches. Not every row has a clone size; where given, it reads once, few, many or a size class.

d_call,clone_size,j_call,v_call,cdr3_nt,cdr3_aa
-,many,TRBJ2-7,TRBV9,TGTGCCAGCAGCGTAGCCTTCGGGGTCTCCTACGAGCAGTACTTC,CASSVAFGVSYEQYF
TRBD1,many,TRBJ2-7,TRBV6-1,TGTGCCAACCCAAGCGGGACAGGGGGCTACGAGCAGTACTTC,CANPSGTGGYEQYF
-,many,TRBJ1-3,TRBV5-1,TGCGCCAGCAGCTCTTCGGCTGGCTCTGGAAACACCATATATTTT,CASSSSAGSGNTIYF
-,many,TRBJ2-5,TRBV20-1,TGCAGTGCCCCGGACGGACTCGCAGAAGCGACCCAGTACTTC,CSAPDGLAEATQYF
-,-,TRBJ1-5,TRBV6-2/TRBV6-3,TGTGCCAGCACCGACCTGTATAATCAGCCCCAGCATTTT,CASTDLYNQPQHF
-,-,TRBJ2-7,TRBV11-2,TGTGCCAGCACCGGGACGATGGAAAACGAGCAGTACTTC,CASTGTMENEQYF
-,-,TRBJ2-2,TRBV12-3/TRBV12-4,TGTGCCAGCAGTCCGGGATTCGCCGGGGAGCTGTTTTTT,CASSPGFAGELFF
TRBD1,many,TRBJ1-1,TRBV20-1,TGCAGTGCTAGAGCTGGGACAGGGTTGACTGAAGCTTTCTTT,CSARAGTGLTEAFF
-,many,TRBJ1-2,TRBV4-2,TGTGCCAGCAGCCAGAGACAGGCCCAAGCTAACTATGGCTACACCTTC,CASSQRQAQANYGYTF
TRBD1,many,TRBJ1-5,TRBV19,TGTGCCAGTAGTGCCCCGGGACAGGGGCTTCACAATCAGCCCCAGCATTTT,CASSAPGQGLHNQPQHF
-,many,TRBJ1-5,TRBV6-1,TGTGCCAGCAAAAGTGCAGGGTATGCTGGCAATCAGCCCCAGCATTTT,CASKSAGYAGNQPQHF
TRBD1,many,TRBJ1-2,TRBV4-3,TGCGCCAGCAGCCGAGACAGGGAATTGACTAACTATGGCTACACCTTC,CASSRDRELTNYGYTF
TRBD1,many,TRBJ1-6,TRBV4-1,TGCGCCAGCAGCGTGGGACAGGGGAATTCACCCCTCCACTTT,CASSVGQGNSPLHF
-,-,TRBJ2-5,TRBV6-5,TGTGCCAGCAGTTACTCGGGGCTAGCGAATCAAGAGACCCAGTACTTC,CASSYSGLANQETQYF
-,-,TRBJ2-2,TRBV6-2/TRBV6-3,TGTGCCAGCAGTAGCGGGTCGAACACCGGGGAGCTGTTTTTT,CASSSGSNTGELFF
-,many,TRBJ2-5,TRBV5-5,TGTGCCAGCAGCTTGGGGGCCGGAACCCAGTACTTC,CASSLGAGTQYF